Sequencing of this T cell receptor beta chain was carried out in a study of sequential checkpoint blockade in melanoma. Study details: Randomization was 1:1 between first-line nivolumab→ipilimumab and ipilimumab→nivolumab.

Only in-frame clones appear in the TCRdb table, and some are missing; sequencing was by immunoSEQ multiplex PCR. The table has approximately 21,000 clones, 82% seen once. This CDR3 is built from 11 residues. The V end lost 7 bases, the J end lost 9 bases, and 11 bases lay between the germline ends. Germline V gene sequence: CDR1 MNHNS, CDR2 SASEGT. As for treatment: randomized to nivolumab then ipilimumab (arm A) or the reverse (arm B). None of the patients previously received DNA-damaging chemotherapy. PBMC sorting kept live CD3+CD8+ cells without CD19 or CD56. The clonotype originates from a human donor with melanoma. The rearrangement uses TRBV6-1 and TRBJ2-3, with a weak D call TRBD2 (7 bases). Specimen: CD8+ T cells sorted from blood (inferred from file names), collected from a patient given nivolumab and ipilimumab in sequence. Written as DNA, the CDR3 is TGTGCCAGCAAAAAGGGGGGGACGCAGTATTTT. Its translation is CASKKGGTQYF.